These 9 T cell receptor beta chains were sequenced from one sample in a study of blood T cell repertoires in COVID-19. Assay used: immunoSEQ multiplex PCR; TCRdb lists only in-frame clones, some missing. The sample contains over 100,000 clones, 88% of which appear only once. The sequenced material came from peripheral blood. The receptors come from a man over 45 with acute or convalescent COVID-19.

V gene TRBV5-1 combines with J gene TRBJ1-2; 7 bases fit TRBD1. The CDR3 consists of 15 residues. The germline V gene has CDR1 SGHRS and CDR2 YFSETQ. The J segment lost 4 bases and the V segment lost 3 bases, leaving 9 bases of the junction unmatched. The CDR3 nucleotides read TGCGCCAGCAGCTCCAACCTCCGGGACAGCTATGGCTACACCTTC. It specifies CASSSNLRDSYGYTF.

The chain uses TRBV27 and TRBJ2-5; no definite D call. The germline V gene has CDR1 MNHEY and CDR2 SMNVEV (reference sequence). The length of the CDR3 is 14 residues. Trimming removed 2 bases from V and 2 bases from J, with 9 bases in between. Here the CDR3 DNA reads TGTGCCAGCAGTTTACATGGCAATCAAGAGACCCAGTACTTC. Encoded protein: CASSLHGNQETQYF.

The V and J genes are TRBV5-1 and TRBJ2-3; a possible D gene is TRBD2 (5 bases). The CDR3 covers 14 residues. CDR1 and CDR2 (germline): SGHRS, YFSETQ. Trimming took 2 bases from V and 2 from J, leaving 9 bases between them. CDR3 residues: CASSFTGDTDTQYF. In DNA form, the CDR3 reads TGCGCCAGCAGCTTTACCGGGGACACAGATACGCAGTATTTT. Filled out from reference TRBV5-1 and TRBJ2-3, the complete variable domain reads KAGVTQTPRYLIKTRGQQVTLSCSPISGHRSVSWYQQTPGQGLQFLFEYFSETQRNKGNFPGRFSGRQFSNSRSEMNVSTLELGDSALYLCASSFTGDTDTQYFGPGTRLTVL.

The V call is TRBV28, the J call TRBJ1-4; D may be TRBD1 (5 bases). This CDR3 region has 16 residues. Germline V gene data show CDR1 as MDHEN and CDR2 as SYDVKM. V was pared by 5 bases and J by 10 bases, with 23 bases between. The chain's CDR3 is CASSPGGGRWSVKLFF. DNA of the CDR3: TGTGCCAGCAGTCCCGGGGGGGGGAGGTGGTCTGTAAAACTGTTTTTT.

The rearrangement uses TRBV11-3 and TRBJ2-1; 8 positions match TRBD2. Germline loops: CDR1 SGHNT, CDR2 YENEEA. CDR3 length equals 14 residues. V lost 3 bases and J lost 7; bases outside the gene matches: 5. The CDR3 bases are TGTGCCAGCAGCTTTGGGACTAGAGCTAATGAGCAGTTCTTC. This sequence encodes CASSFGTRANEQFF.

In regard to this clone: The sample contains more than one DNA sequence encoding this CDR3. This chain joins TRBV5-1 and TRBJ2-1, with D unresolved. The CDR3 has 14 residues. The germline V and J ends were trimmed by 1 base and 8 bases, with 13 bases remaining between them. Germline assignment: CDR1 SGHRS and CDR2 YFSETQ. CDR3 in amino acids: CASSLTPGRDEQFF. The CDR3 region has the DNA TGCGCCAGCAGCTTGACCCCAGGAAGAGATGAGCAGTTCTTC.

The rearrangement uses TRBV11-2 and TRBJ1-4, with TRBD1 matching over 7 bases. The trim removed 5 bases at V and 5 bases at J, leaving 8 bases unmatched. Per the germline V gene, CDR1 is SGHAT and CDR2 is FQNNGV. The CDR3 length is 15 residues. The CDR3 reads CASSPRTGVNEKLFF. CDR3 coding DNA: TGTGCCAGCAGCCCCCGGACAGGCGTAAATGAAAAACTGTTTTTT.

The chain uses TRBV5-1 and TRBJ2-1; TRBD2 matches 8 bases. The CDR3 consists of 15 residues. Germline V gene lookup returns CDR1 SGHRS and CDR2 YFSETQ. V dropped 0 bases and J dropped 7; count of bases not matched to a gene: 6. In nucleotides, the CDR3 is TGCGCCAGCAGCTTGGGAGCGGGAGTCAGTAATGAGCAGTTCTTC. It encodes CASSLGAGVSNEQFF.

The CDR3 nucleotides are TGTGTAGGACAGACAATTAACTATGGCTACACCTTC. Amino acids: CVGQTINYGYTF. The rearrangement links TRBV12-5 to TRBJ1-2, with a possible D match to TRBD1 (6 bases). Looked up from germline, CDR1 is LGHNT and CDR2 is FRNRAP. The CDR3 spans 12 residues.